This T cell receptor (beta chain) was found in a study of T cells in Graves' hyperthyroidism and ophthalmopathy. What was amplified from RNA transcripts were TCR beta CDR3 regions. The primer set for the first-round RT-PCR of the TCR CDR3 was HTBI. TCRdb fed the multiplex PCR reads into MiXCR, producing one record per CDR3 protein. The sample has about 330,000 distinct CDR3 sequences, approximately 13% seen once. This clonotype was detected a few times. Its matching antigen is unknown. Study-wide results and limits: Median prediction lead before ophthalmopathy onset was 6 to 8 months with the model.

Fresh peripheral blood, roughly 10 ml, was the source of the PBMCs. This sequence originates from a woman in her 40s with Graves' ophthalmopathy. Material for sequencing was blood.

CDR3 coding DNA: TGTGCCAGCGGTATTCCCTGGGGTGGGACTGAAGCTTTCTTT. It yields the protein CASGIPWGGTEAFF. The rearrangement joins TRBV6-1 to TRBJ1-1; D not resolved. V shed 8 bases and J shed 5 bases, with 18 bases lying between them. The CDR3 loop spans 14 amino acids. Germline loops: CDR1 MNHNS, CDR2 SASEGT.